The entry that follows covers one TCR beta chain sequence. This sample is part of a study of T cells expressing NK-cell markers. Germline lookup yields CDR1 MNHEY and CDR2 SVGAGI. The CDR3 has 17 residues. TCRdb processed the 5' RACE reads again and assigns one entry to each CDR3 protein, with no DNA. In all, the sample yields approximately 420,000 distinct CDR3 sequences. The receptor was isolated from a woman in her forties or fifties in good health. This rearrangement joins TRBV6-5 to TRBJ2-2; the D call of TRBD1 rests on TCRdb alone, since no DNA is present to check it. Sequencing used blood T cells: a sorted CD56 or NKG2C T cell subset, CD4+ or CD8+ T cells, or bulk PBMC T cells (not recorded which). This CDR3 is CASSYGTGGMNTGELFF.